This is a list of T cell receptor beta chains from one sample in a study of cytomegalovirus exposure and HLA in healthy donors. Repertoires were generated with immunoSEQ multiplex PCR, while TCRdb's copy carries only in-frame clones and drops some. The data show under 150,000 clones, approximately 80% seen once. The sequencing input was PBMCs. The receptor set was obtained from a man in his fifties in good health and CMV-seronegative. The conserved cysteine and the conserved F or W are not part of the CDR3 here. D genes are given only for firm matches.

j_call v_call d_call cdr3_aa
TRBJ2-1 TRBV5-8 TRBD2 ASSLAGATYNEQF
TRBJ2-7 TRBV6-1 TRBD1 ASSEPGQGTSYEQY
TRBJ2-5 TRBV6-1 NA ASTRQEQETQY
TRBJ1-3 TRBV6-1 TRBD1 ASSARDRGRGNTIY
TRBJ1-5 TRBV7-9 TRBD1 ASSATGGQQPQH
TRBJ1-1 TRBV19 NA ASSSTGLVTEAF
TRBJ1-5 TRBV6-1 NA ASSEPYAGPQH
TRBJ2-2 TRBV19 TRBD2 ASSILRGKNTGELF
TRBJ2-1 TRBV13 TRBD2 ASSLGSGGADNEQF
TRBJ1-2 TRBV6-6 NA ASSSRDSYGYT
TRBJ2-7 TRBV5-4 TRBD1 ASSFPGQGQEQY
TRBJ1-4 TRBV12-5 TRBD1 ASGLLLDRGRKEDEKLF
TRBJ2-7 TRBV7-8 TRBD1 ASAVLAVRGRVHEQY
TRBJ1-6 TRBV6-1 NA ASRTLMGAGSPLH
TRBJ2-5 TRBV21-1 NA ASSKMERGGSRETQY
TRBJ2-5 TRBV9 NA ASSAQETQY
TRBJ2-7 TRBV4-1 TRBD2 ASSHKRGSGTSGGEYEQY
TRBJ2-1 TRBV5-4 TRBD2 ASSTGLVSYNEQF
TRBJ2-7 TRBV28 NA ASSGPIGGGISYEQY
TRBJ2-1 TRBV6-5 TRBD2 ASSPRGDSYNEQF
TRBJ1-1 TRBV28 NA ASIAGVVGTEAF
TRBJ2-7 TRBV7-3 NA ASSLTSLSSYEQY
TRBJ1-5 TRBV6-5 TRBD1 ASRGQGSNQPQH
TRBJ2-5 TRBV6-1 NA ASSERAGVQETQY
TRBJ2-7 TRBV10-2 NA ASSEYTRLGTAVRGVYYEQY
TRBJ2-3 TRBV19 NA ASSYYTSSDTQY
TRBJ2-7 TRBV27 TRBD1 ASSSGDRGLY
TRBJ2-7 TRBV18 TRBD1 ASSPRGQGMDEQY
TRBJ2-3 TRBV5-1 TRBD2 ASSLDAWGGTDTQY
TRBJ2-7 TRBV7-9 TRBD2 ASSSPTSGVSYEQY
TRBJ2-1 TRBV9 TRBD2 ASSVDPPGLAGGPSSYNEQF
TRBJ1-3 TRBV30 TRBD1 AWREQGAMGNTIY
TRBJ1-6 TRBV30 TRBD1 AWSVTHDRGTYNSPLH